The text below deals with one T cell receptor (beta chain). V lost 0 bases to trimming and J lost 0 bases, with 12 bases between them. Looked up from germline, CDR1 is SGDLS and CDR2 is YYNGEE. CDR3 length equals 16 residues. The data belong to a study of T cell repertoires in cytomegalovirus infection. TCRdb itself ran the reads through MiXCR, one entry per CDR3 protein. The sample carries about 490,000 distinct CDR3 sequences, approximately 15% recorded once. The sample comprised CD8+ T cells from PBMCs. This chain connects TRBV9 to TRBJ1-2, with D uncertain. This TCR came from a human donor in good health (CMV status not recorded). Some clones in this sample may be carry-over from other donors' samples. This chain's CDR3 is CASSVGQKLSNYGYTF. DNA for the CDR3: TGTGCCAGCAGCGTAGGGCAGAAGCTTTCTAACTATGGCTACACCTTC. The full variable domain, its missing parts supplied by reference TRBV9 and TRBJ1-2, is DSGVTQTPKHLITATGQRVTLRCSPRSGDLSVYWYQQSLDQGLQFLIQYYNGEERAKGNILERFSAQQFPDLHSELNLSSLELGDSALYFCASSVGQKLSNYGYTFGSGTRLTVV.